The TCR beta chain described here comes from a study of low-dose radiotherapy and immunotherapy resistance in tumors. Background on the study: Every two weeks patients got nivolumab 240 mg flat dose, plus ipilimumab 1 mg/kg every six weeks, intravenously.

The time point denotes: before trial treatment. It was nivolumab, ipilimumab, aspirin, low-dose cyclophosphamide and low-dose radiotherapy that donors received. This clonotype was recorded at least ten times. First-strand cDNA relied on TRAV- and TRBV-specific primers spanning alpha and beta chains. The authors ran around 18 PCR cycles to amplify TCRs with a constant-region primer and V-primer adapter. Researchers amplified the isolated mRNA using in vitro transcription. MiXCR, applied by TCRdb to the reads, yields one record per CDR3 protein. The sample has 100,000 or so distinct CDR3 sequences; 9.4% are singletons. CDR1 and CDR2 (germline): LNHDA, SQIVND (reference sequence). The CDR3 length is 14 residues. Trimming took 5 bases from V and 0 from J, leaving 8 bases between them.

This chain uses TRBV19 with TRBJ1-3, with no clear D. Source: PBMCs, taken before treatment. The sequence was collected from a male donor with prostate cancer. The CDR3, as DNA: TGTGCCAGTAGTCGGACGGCCTCTGGAAACACCATATATTTT. Protein: CASSRTASGNTIYF.